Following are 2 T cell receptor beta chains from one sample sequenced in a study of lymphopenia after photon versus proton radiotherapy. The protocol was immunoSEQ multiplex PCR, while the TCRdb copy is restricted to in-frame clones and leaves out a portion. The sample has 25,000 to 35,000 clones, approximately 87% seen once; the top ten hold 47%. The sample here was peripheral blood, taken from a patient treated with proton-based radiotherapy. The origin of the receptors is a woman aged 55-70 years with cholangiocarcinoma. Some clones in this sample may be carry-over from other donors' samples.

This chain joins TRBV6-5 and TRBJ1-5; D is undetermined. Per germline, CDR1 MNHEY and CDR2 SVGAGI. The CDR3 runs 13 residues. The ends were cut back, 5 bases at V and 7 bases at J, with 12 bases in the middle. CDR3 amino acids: CASSRLAGQPQHF. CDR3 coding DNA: TGTGCCAGCAGTCGTCTGGCTGGACAGCCCCAGCATTTT.

The CDR3 sequence is CASSPLGDVNTEAFF. CDR3 bases: TGTGCCAGCTCACCCCTGGGGGACGTTAACACTGAAGCTTTCTTT. The chain joins TRBV18 to TRBJ1-1; TRBD1 might be the D (5 bases). With 3 bases removed from V and 2 bases from J, the gap between germline ends came to 13 bases. The CDR3 extends over 15 amino acids. Germline V CDR1 and CDR2: KGHSH, LQKENI.